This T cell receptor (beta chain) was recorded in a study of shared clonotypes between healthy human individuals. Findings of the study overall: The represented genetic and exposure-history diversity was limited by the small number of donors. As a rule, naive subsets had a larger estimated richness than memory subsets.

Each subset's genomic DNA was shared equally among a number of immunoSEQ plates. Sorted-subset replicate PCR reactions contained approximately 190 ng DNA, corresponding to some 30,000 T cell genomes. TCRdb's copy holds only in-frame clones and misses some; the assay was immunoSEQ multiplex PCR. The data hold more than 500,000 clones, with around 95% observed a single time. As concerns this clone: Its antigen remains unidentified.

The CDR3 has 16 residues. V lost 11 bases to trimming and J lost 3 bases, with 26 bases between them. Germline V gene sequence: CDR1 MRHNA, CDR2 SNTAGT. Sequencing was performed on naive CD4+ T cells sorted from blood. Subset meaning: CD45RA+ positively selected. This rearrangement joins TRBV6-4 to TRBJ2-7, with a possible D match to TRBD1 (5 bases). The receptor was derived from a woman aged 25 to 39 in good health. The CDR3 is CAGKGRQRLPSYEQYF. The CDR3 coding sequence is TGTGCCGGCAAGGGAAGACAGCGCTTACCAAGCTACGAGCAGTACTTC.